The 21 T cell receptor beta chains given below trace back to one sample, sequenced in a study of blood T cell repertoires in COVID-19. Sequenced by immunoSEQ multiplex PCR; TCRdb stores in-frame clones only, minus some. Of 250,000 to 350,000 clones in the sample, roughly 85% were seen once. Sequenced: peripheral blood. Receptors were obtained from a woman aged 25-40 years with active or convalescent COVID-19.

CDR3 in DNA: TGTGCCTGGAGTAGGAGAACTGAAGCTTTCTTT. Protein product: CAWSRRTEAFF. The chain combines TRBV30 with TRBJ1-1; no reliable D call. V lost 2 bases to trimming and J lost 5 bases, with 6 bases between them. The CDR3 has 11 amino acids. The germline V gene encodes CDR1 GTSNPN and CDR2 SVGIG (reference sequence).

The rearrangement links TRBV5-1 to TRBJ1-2, with a weak D call TRBD1 (6 bases). CDR3 length: 14 residues. V was clipped by 3 bases and J by 2 bases, with 11 bases between them. Looked up from germline, CDR1 is SGHRS and CDR2 is YFSETQ. CDR3 bases: TGCGCCAGCAGCTACGGAACAGGGAACTATGGCTACACCTTC. Translated: CASSYGTGNYGYTF.

V usage is TRBV6-2 or TRBV6-3 and J usage is TRBJ2-3, with TRBD2 matching over 13 bases. V was pared by 5 bases and J by 0 bases, with 8 bases of the junction left unmatched. CDR1 is MNHEY and CDR2 is SVGEGT in the germline V gene. The CDR3 extends over 18 amino acids. The CDR3 is CASSPGTSGVSSTDTQYF. In DNA form, the CDR3 reads TGTGCCAGCAGTCCGGGGACTAGCGGGGTCTCTAGCACAGATACGCAGTATTTT.

This clone was observed once. The chain joins TRBV6-6 to TRBJ2-4; TRBD1 aligns across 7 bases. V shed 5 bases, J shed 7 bases, and the junction held 8 bases outside the gene matches. Germline V gene sequence: CDR1 MNHNY, CDR2 SVGAGI (reference sequence). CDR3 length: 14 residues. CDR3: CASSAGGSGNIQYF. The CDR3 nucleotides are TGTGCCAGCAGTGCAGGGGGAAGTGGCAACATTCAGTACTTC.

The chain uses TRBV4-3 and TRBJ2-7, with a possible D match to TRBD1 (5 bases). The CDR3 contains 15 residues. Trimming removed 0 bases from V and 6 bases from J, with 15 bases in between. Germline-derived CDR1 and CDR2 are LGHNA and YSLEER. CDR3: CASSQDGRVPGEQYF. As DNA, the CDR3 is TGCGCCAGCAGCCAAGACGGCAGGGTTCCAGGCGAGCAGTACTTC.

The V call is TRBV3-1 (or the pseudogene TRBV3-2), the J call TRBJ2-5, with D possibly being TRBD1 (5 bases). Germline V CDR1 and CDR2: LGHDT, YNNKEL (reference sequence). Trimming shortened V by 4 bases and J by 3 bases, and 12 bases separated the two germline ends. This CDR3 has 14 amino acids. The CDR3 sequence: CASSPTSTEETQYF. The CDR3 DNA is TGTGCCAGCAGCCCCACCTCGACAGAAGAGACCCAGTACTTC.

The V gene is TRBV5-6, the J gene TRBJ1-2; D not certain. Trimming removed 3 bases at V and 11 bases at J, with 17 bases between. This CDR3 region has 13 residues. Germline CDR1 and CDR2: SGHDT and YYEEEE. CDR3 residues: CASSSTFLSSYTF. The CDR3 DNA reads as TGTGCCAGCAGCTCCACTTTTTTATCTAGTTACACCTTC.

The J gene is TRBJ2-1, the V gene TRBV28; D remains ambiguous. This CDR3 is built from 13 residues. In germline, CDR1 is MDHEN, CDR2 SYDVKM. Trimming removed 2 bases at V and 10 bases at J, with 12 bases between. The CDR3 sequence is CASSLPTFGEQFF. The CDR3 nucleotides read TGTGCCAGCAGTTTACCCACATTTGGCGAGCAGTTCTTC.

The rearrangement links TRBV4-3 to TRBJ2-1; 7 bases are shared with TRBD2. Germline-derived CDR1 and CDR2 are LGHNA and YSLEER. The CDR3 extends over 15 amino acids. Losses at the gene ends were 0 bases for V and 6 bases for J; bases not matched to a gene: 5. The CDR3 nucleotides are TGCGCCAGCAGCCAAGAGACTAGCTGGGGCAATGAGCAGTTCTTC. Translating it yields CASSQETSWGNEQFF.

J is TRBJ2-5 and V is TRBV2; tentatively, D is TRBD1 (6 bases). Per germline, CDR1 SNHLY and CDR2 FYNNEI. The CDR3 runs 12 residues. Trimming stripped 10 bases from V and 3 bases from J, with 12 bases between. CDR3 sequence (DNA): TGTGCCACCCGGGACACTAAAGAGACCCAGTACTTC. The encoded protein is CATRDTKETQYF. The full variable domain, rest sourced from reference TRBV2 and TRBJ2-5, is EPEVTQTPSHQVTQMGQEVILRCVPISNHLYFYWYRQILGQKVEFLVSFYNNEISEKSEIFDDQFSVERPDGSNFTLKIRSTKLEDSAMYFCATRDTKETQYFGPGTRLLVL.

This sequence joins TRBV9 and TRBJ1-4; D is perhaps TRBD1 (5 bases). CDR3 size: 15 residues. V lost 4 bases and J lost 0, with 10 bases in between. Germline CDR1 reads SGDLS; CDR2 reads YYNGEE. The CDR3 loop reads CASSPGTATNEKLFF. The CDR3 DNA sequence: TGTGCCAGCAGCCCAGGGACTGCAACTAATGAAAAACTGTTTTTT.

This chain joins TRBV21-1 and TRBJ2-2; no DNA check was done on the table's D call, TRBD1. TRBV21-1 is noted as a pseudogene. The CDR3 runs to 15 residues. CDR3 loop: CASESGQGNTGELFF. In DNA, the CDR3 is TGTGCCAGCGAGTCGGGACAGGGGAACACCGGGGAGCTGTTTTTT.

V usage is TRBV30 and J usage is TRBJ1-4; 7 nucleotides agree with TRBD1. The CDR3 is 15 amino acids. Trimming cost V 2 bases and J 4 bases; bases outside gene matches: 7. CDR1 and CDR2 (germline): GTSNPN, SVGIG (reference sequence). This CDR3 reads CAWSSDRVLNEKLFF. The CDR3 bases are TGTGCCTGGAGTTCCGACAGGGTCCTTAATGAAAAACTGTTTTTT.

The chain has TRBV7-8 and TRBJ2-3, with D unclear. The CDR3 totals 15 residues. Trimming left V 5 bases short and J 0 bases short, with 12 bases between. Germline values: CDR1 SGHVS, CDR2 FQNEAQ. DNA for the CDR3: TGTGCCAGCAGCCGCCATGCTACTAGCACAGATACGCAGTATTTT. Translation gives CASSRHATSTDTQYF.

The chain is built from TRBV5-6 and TRBJ1-1, with TRBD1 matching 8 bases. Germline V CDR1 and CDR2: SGHDT, YYEEEE. CDR3 length: 14 residues. V lost 4 bases to trimming and J lost 4 bases; unmatched junction nucleotides: 6. The CDR3 DNA sequence: TGTGCCAGCAGCCTCCAGGGGGCGCTCACTGAAGCTTTCTTT. Residues: CASSLQGALTEAFF.

The chain couples TRBV27 to TRBJ1-2; 9 bases are a match to TRBD1. The ends lost 5 bases at V and 7 bases at J; junction bases unmatched: 11. Looked up from germline, CDR1 is MNHEY and CDR2 is SMNVEV (reference sequence). This CDR3 has 15 amino acids. CDR3 sequence reads: CASSTLRQGGAGYTF. The CDR3 bases are TGTGCCAGCAGTACACTTCGACAGGGGGGGGCTGGCTACACCTTC.

The CDR3 DNA sequence: TGTGCCAGCAGGCTCGGGGGGGCCTACAATGAGCAGTTCTTC. Translating it yields CASRLGGAYNEQFF. V usage is TRBV7-9 and J usage is TRBJ2-1; 8 nucleotides match TRBD2. The V and J ends lost 6 bases and 2 bases, in that order; junction bases with no gene match: 3. CDR1 and CDR2 (germline): SEHNR, FQNEAQ (reference sequence). The CDR3 is 14 amino acids.

The chain carries TRBV5-1 and TRBJ2-2, with 8 bases identical to TRBD1. Germline V gene sequence: CDR1 SGHRS, CDR2 YFSETQ. This CDR3 has 14 residues. J lost 6 bases, V lost 5 bases, and 6 bases had no gene match. CDR3 sequence (DNA): TGCGCCAGCAGACCAGGGGGCCCGGCCGGGGAGCTGTTTTTT. This encodes CASRPGGPAGELFF. Filled out from reference TRBV5-1 and TRBJ2-2, the complete variable domain reads KAGVTQTPRYLIKTRGQQVTLSCSPISGHRSVSWYQQTPGQGLQFLFEYFSETQRNKGNFPGRFSGRQFSNSRSEMNVSTLELGDSALYLCASRPGGPAGELFFGEGSRLTVL.

This chain links TRBV28 with TRBJ1-6; 9 bases align to TRBD1. The germline gives CDR1 MDHEN, CDR2 SYDVKM. The CDR3 is made up of 14 amino acids. Trimming took 5 bases from V and 7 from J; bases not matched to a gene: 3. Here the CDR3 reads CASSEGQGNSPLHF. The CDR3 nucleotides are TGTGCCAGCAGTGAGGGACAGGGCAATTCACCCCTCCACTTT.

The rearrangement joins TRBV20-1 to TRBJ2-2; 7 nucleotides match TRBD1. CDR1 and CDR2 from the germline V gene are DFQATT and SNEGSKA (reference sequence). The CDR3 spans 14 residues. Trimming removed 3 bases from V and 1 base from J; junction bases left unmatched: 2. The CDR3: CSASRQGNTGELFF. The CDR3 DNA is TGCAGTGCTAGTAGACAGGGGAACACCGGGGAGCTGTTTTTT.

The gene calls are TRBV19 and TRBJ1-1; D perhaps matches TRBD1 (6 bases). This CDR3 contains 13 residues. Per the germline V gene, CDR1 is LNHDA and CDR2 is SQIVND (reference sequence). Between the trimmed V and J ends, which lost 3 bases and 5 bases, there was a span of 10 bases. In nucleotides, the CDR3 is TGTGCCAGTAGTATGGGGACACCGACTGAAGCTTTCTTT. It codes for CASSMGTPTEAFF.